This T cell receptor beta chain is from a study of control samples from healthy donors and cancer patients. The repertoire was sequenced with immunoSEQ multiplex PCR; TCRdb's copy has only in-frame clones and lacks some. Here the sample spans 150,000 or so clones, 85% to 95% being singletons. This TCR came from a man aged 40-49 years in good health. Sequenced sample: blood.

The CDR3 bases are TGTGCCAGCAGTTTAAGTCCCGGTTGGGAGGGTCGAGATCGGAACACTGAAGCTTTCTTT. Amino acids: CASSLSPGWEGRDRNTEAFF. This chain uses TRBV28 with TRBJ1-1; D not resolved. The germline V gene has CDR1 MDHEN and CDR2 SYDVKM. The CDR3 totals 20 residues. The ends were cut back, 2 bases at V and 1 base at J, with 26 bases in the middle.